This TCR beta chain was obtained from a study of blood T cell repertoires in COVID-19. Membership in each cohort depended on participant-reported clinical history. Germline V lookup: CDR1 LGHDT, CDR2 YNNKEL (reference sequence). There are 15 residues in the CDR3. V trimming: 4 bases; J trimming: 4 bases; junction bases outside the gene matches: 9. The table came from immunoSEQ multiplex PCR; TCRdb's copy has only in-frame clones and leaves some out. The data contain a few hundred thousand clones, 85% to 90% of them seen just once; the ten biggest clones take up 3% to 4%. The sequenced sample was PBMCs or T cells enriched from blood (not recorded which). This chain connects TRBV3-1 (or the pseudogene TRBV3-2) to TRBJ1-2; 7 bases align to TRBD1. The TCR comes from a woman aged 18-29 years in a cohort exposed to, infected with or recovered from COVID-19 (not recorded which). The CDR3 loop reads CASSRKTGQAYGYTF. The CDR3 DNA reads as TGTGCCAGCAGCCGAAAGACCGGACAGGCCTATGGCTACACCTTC.